The 32 T cell receptor beta chains given below trace back to one sample, sequenced in a study of blood T cells in healthy people across ages. A sample-barcoded 5' primer and a J-beta primer mix were used in a second PCR of roughly 6 to 11 cycles. In TCRdb, the 5' RACE reads were re-called with MiXCR into one record per CDR3 protein. The repertoire holds around 1.5 million distinct CDR3 sequences, with roughly 32% as singletons. Specimen: blood. Receptor source: a woman aged 25 to 39 in good health.

This clonotype was recorded a few times. V is TRBV5-1 and J is TRBJ2-1; TRBD2 agrees at 7 bases. Germline assignment: CDR1 SGHRS and CDR2 YFSETQ. The V gene end was trimmed by 1 base and the J gene end by 7 bases; junction bases not matched to a gene: 11. The CDR3 runs 16 residues. CDR3 sequence (DNA): TGCGCCAGCAGCTTGCTCGAGGGAGGGCTCGTTAATGAGCAGTTCTTC. The encoded protein is CASSLLEGGLVNEQFF.

This clonotype appeared a few times. The chain carries TRBV6-6 and TRBJ2-5; unclear D gene. V was pared by 0 bases and J by 1 base, with 9 bases between. The V gene's germline CDR1 is MNHNY and CDR2 SVGAGI (reference sequence). The CDR3 has 15 amino acids. CDR3 sequence reads: CASSYSQGRQETQYF. The DNA of the CDR3 is TGTGCCAGCAGTTACTCGCAAGGGCGCCAAGAGACCCAGTACTTC.

The chain employs TRBV6-1 and TRBJ1-1; a weak D match, TRBD1 (6 bases). CDR3 length: 13 amino acids. Trimming took 9 bases from V and 3 from J, leaving 14 bases between them. CDR1 MNHNS and CDR2 SASEGT come from the germline V gene. The CDR3 DNA sequence: TGTGCCAGTGCACAGGGAGGTGACACTGAAGCTTTCTTT. Translation gives CASAQGGDTEAFF.

The J gene is TRBJ2-7, the V gene TRBV6-5; 11 positions match TRBD1. This CDR3 has 16 residues. The germline CDR1 and CDR2 sequences are MNHEY and SVGAGI. Trimming at V came to 2 bases and at J to 2 bases, leaving 5 bases not matched to a gene. CDR3 bases: TGTGCCAGCAGTTACCGCGCGGGACAGGGGGCCTACGAGCAGTACTTC. Translating gives CASSYRAGQGAYEQYF.

The rearrangement links TRBV3-1 to TRBJ2-7; D call uncertain. Germline V gives CDR1 LGHDT, CDR2 YNNKEL (reference sequence). This CDR3 has 14 residues. The V end was cut by 1 base, the J end by 0 bases, with 7 bases between. The CDR3 DNA reads TGTGCCAGCAGCCAAGGGGTCACCTCCTACGAGCAGTACTTC. This sequence encodes CASSQGVTSYEQYF.

This rearrangement joins TRBV7-2 to TRBJ2-1, with a possible D match to TRBD2 (6 bases). Germline assignment: CDR1 SGHTA and CDR2 FQGNSA. CDR3 size: 16 residues. Trimming stripped 5 bases from V and 0 bases from J, with 14 bases between. The CDR3 protein is CASSKAAGSSYNEQFF. In DNA, the CDR3 is TGTGCCAGCAGCAAAGCCGCGGGGAGCTCCTACAATGAGCAGTTCTTC.

The chain recombines TRBV3-1 with TRBJ1-6; D is unclear. V was shortened by 5 bases and J by 8 bases, with 16 bases between the two germline ends. This CDR3 spans 15 amino acids. Germline V gene data show CDR1 as LGHDT and CDR2 as YNNKEL (reference sequence). DNA of the CDR3: TGTGCCAGCAGCGGGTACAGAAATCCGTATTCACCCCTCCACTTT. As protein: CASSGYRNPYSPLHF.

This clonotype was seen a few times. V gene TRBV6-1 combines with J gene TRBJ2-2, with a possible D match to TRBD2 (5 bases). This CDR3 is built from 11 residues. Trimming removed 10 bases at V and 5 bases at J, with 8 bases between. Germline CDR1 reads MNHNS; CDR2 reads SASEGT. CDR3 sequence: CATGRTGELFF. The CDR3 DNA reads as TGTGCCACGGGAAGAACCGGGGAGCTGTTTTTT.

The chain carries TRBV10-1 and TRBJ2-5; 13 bases map to TRBD2. The ends lost 6 bases at V and 4 bases at J; junction bases unmatched: 8. Looked up from germline, CDR1 is WNHNN and CDR2 is SYGVQD (reference sequence). There are 16 residues in the CDR3. CDR3 DNA: TGCGCCAGCAGCGACGGACTAGCGGGAGCGGGAGAGACCCAGTACTTC. The encoded protein is CASSDGLAGAGETQYF.

This clonotype appeared a few times. The rearrangement links TRBV2 to TRBJ2-7, with 10 bases lining up with TRBD2. This CDR3 comprises 14 residues. The J segment lost 3 bases and the V segment lost 10 bases, leaving 9 bases of the junction unmatched. The germline CDR1 and CDR2 sequences are SNHLY and FYNNEI. The CDR3 sequence is CATHKEREGYEQYF. The CDR3 bases are TGTGCCACCCATAAAGAGCGGGAGGGCTACGAGCAGTACTTC.

The chain carries TRBV13 and TRBJ2-5; 14 nucleotides match TRBD2. In germline, CDR1 is PRHDT, CDR2 FYEKMQ (reference sequence). This CDR3 has 17 residues. The V segment lost 3 bases and the J segment 5 bases; nucleotides outside the gene matches: 8. The CDR3 sequence is CASSFRTSGGRSETQYF. CDR3 sequence (DNA): TGTGCCAGCAGCTTCCGGACTAGCGGGGGGAGGTCGGAGACCCAGTACTTC.

This clonotype was seen a few times. The chain uses TRBV29-1 and TRBJ2-7; tentatively, D is TRBD1 (6 bases). Trimming pared 3 bases from V and 5 bases from J, leaving 11 bases between. The length of the CDR3 is 12 residues. The germline gives CDR1 SQVTM, CDR2 ANQGSEA. The CDR3 reads CSVEGRGDEQYF. The CDR3 bases are TGCAGCGTTGAGGGCAGGGGAGACGAGCAGTACTTC.

This clonotype has just a few counts. This sequence joins TRBV7-2 and TRBJ2-3; 7 nucleotides agree with TRBD2. The CDR3 spans 15 residues. Per the germline V gene, CDR1 is SGHTA and CDR2 is FQGNSA. V lost 7 bases and J lost 0; bases outside the gene matches: 7. DNA for the CDR3: TGTGCCAGCACCCTCGGGGGGTTTAGCACAGATACGCAGTATTTT. This translates into CASTLGGFSTDTQYF.

This clonotype was seen a handful of times. The chain links TRBV4-1 to TRBJ2-1; D might be TRBD2 (6 bases). Between the trimmed V and J ends, which lost 5 bases and 4 bases, there was a span of 18 bases. This CDR3 contains 16 residues. Germline values: CDR1 MGHRA, CDR2 YSYEKL. As DNA, the CDR3 is TGCGCCAGCAGCTCGCGAACCCGGGACTTTTACAATGAGCAGTTCTTC. Its translation is CASSSRTRDFYNEQFF.

This clonotype was recorded at least ten times. This rearrangement joins TRBV4-1 to TRBJ1-2; 9 bases fit TRBD1. The trim removed 4 bases at V and 3 bases at J, leaving 6 bases unmatched. The length of the CDR3 is 15 residues. Per germline, CDR1 MGHRA and CDR2 YSYEKL. CDR3 protein: CASSPPGQGYYGYTF. CDR3 sequence (DNA): TGCGCCAGCAGCCCGCCGGGACAGGGATACTATGGCTACACCTTC.

The sample holds a few counts of this clonotype. The chain carries TRBV2 and TRBJ2-3; D might be TRBD2 (7 bases). V lost 6 bases and J lost 7, with 17 bases in between. This CDR3 comprises 14 residues. Germline V gene sequence: CDR1 SNHLY, CDR2 FYNNEI. The CDR3 bases are TGTGCCAGCAGGGACCGGGGGGCCCCATATACGCAGTATTTT. As protein: CASRDRGAPYTQYF. Looking up the rest from reference TRBV2 and TRBJ2-3 gives the full variable domain: EPEVTQTPSHQVTQMGQEVILRCVPISNHLYFYWYRQILGQKVEFLVSFYNNEISEKSEIFDDQFSVERPDGSNFTLKIRSTKLEDSAMYFCASRDRGAPYTQYFGPGTRLTVL.

V usage is TRBV12-3 or TRBV12-4 and J usage is TRBJ1-5; 8 nucleotides line up with TRBD1. J lost 2 bases, V lost 8 bases, and 11 bases had no gene match. CDR3 length: 16 amino acids. The CDR3 DNA reads TGTGCCAGCGGACCGACAGGGGCTGTCCGCAATCAGCCCCAGCATTTT. This encodes CASGPTGAVRNQPQHF.

Comments on this clonotype: The junction shows a germline mismatch at one end, possibly a read error. The chain employs TRBV29-1 and TRBJ1-1; tentatively, D is TRBD1 (6 bases). The CDR3 runs to 11 residues. Germline-derived CDR1 and CDR2 are SQVTM and ANQGSEA. The CDR3 loop is CSVGRDTDAFF. In DNA form, the CDR3 reads TGCAGCGTTGGACGGGACACTGATGCTTTCTTT.

This chain joins TRBV7-9 and TRBJ2-1, with TRBD2 matching over 12 bases. Germline V gives CDR1 SEHNR, CDR2 FQNEAQ (reference sequence). The CDR3 totals 15 residues. The V gene end was trimmed by 5 bases and the J gene end by 8 bases; junction bases not matched to a gene: 7. The CDR3 spells CASSPTSGRAYEQFF. CDR3 nucleotides: TGTGCCAGCAGCCCGACTAGCGGGAGAGCGTATGAGCAGTTCTTC.

CDR3 nucleotides: TGCAGTGCCGCGAGGACTAGCGCCAACAATGAGCAGTTCTTC. Amino acids: CSAARTSANNEQFF. V is TRBV20-1 and J is TRBJ2-1; 9 nucleotides agree with TRBD2. Germline V gives CDR1 DFQATT, CDR2 SNEGSKA (reference sequence). The CDR3 is 14 amino acids. V gave up 6 bases and J gave up 5 bases; unmatched junction bases: 8.

The chain is built from TRBV5-1 and TRBJ2-2; 9 nucleotides match TRBD1. V trimming: 2 bases; J trimming: 5 bases; junction bases outside the gene matches: 7. CDR3 length equals 16 residues. Germline V gives CDR1 SGHRS, CDR2 YFSETQ. The CDR3 nucleotides read TGCGCCAGCAGCTTCGGGACAGGGAGCGCGACCGGGGAGCTGTTTTTT. This sequence encodes CASSFGTGSATGELFF.

To note about this clonotype: With a much larger clone just one base away, this may be a read error. This chain joins TRBV4-1 and TRBJ2-5; TRBD2 might be the D (6 bases). The tail of the sequence fits TRBJ2-7 better, so the J call may be wrong. The CDR3 is made up of 14 amino acids. Germline CDR1 MGHRA, CDR2 YSYEKL. DNA of the CDR3: TGCGCCAGCAGCCAAGACGCGGGGAACTACGAGCAGTACTTC. This gives the protein CASSQDAGNYEQYF.

This chain uses TRBV5-1 with TRBJ2-1; 7 bases are a match to TRBD2. The V gene end was trimmed by 2 bases and the J gene end by 8 bases; junction bases not matched to a gene: 10. From germline, CDR1 is SGHRS and CDR2 YFSETQ. The CDR3 sequence is 15 residues long. CDR3 sequence reads: CASSFDAGDSYEQFF. CDR3 nucleotide sequence: TGCGCCAGCAGCTTTGATGCGGGGGATTCGTATGAGCAGTTCTTC.

The V call is TRBV15, the J call TRBJ2-1; the D gene is possibly TRBD1 (6 bases). CDR3 size: 16 residues. The V gene's germline CDR1 is LNHNV and CDR2 YYDKDF (reference sequence). Trimming stripped 1 base from V and 7 bases from J, with 17 bases between. The CDR3 DNA follows: TGTGCCACCAGCAGAGGGAAGGGGGTAGGGGAGAATGAGCAGTTCTTC. Encoded protein: CATSRGKGVGENEQFF.

Turning to this clonotype: An end of the junction differs from the germline gene, which may be a read error. The V and J genes are TRBV7-9 and TRBJ2-7; D possibly corresponds to TRBD1 (6 bases). Gene TRBJ2-5 matches the end of the DNA better, so the J call may be wrong. Germline assignment: CDR1 SEHNR and CDR2 FQNEAQ (reference sequence). The CDR3 is 15 residues long. CDR3 residues: CVSSLWGPDQETQYF. CDR3 DNA: TGTGTCAGCAGCTTATGGGGGCCGGACCAAGAGACCCAGTACTTC.

On this clonotype: A much larger clone differs from this one at a single base, so this may be a read error. V and J are TRBV29-1 and TRBJ2-1; 8 bases map to TRBD2. Germline CDR1 reads SQVTM; CDR2 reads ANQGSEA. J was trimmed by 6 bases and V by 1 base; bases with no gene match: 5. This CDR3 has 14 residues. CDR3 nucleotide sequence: TGCAGCGTTGAAGGGGTAGCGGGAATCAATGAGCAGTTCTTC. This translates into CSVEGVAGINEQFF.

The CDR3: CASSYGDSYSPLHF. The CDR3 DNA sequence: TGTGCCAGCAGTTACGGGGACAGCTATTCACCCCTCCACTTT. This chain links TRBV6-2 or TRBV6-3 with TRBJ1-6; the match to TRBD1 covers 7 bases. The CDR3 consists of 14 residues. Germline V gene sequence: CDR1 MNHEY, CDR2 SVGEGT. J gave up 8 bases and V 2 bases, and 3 bases lay outside the gene matches.

This clonotype has more than one count but fewer than ten. The genes are TRBV3-1 and TRBJ2-7; D is perhaps TRBD2 (6 bases). The CDR3 has 12 residues. Germline values: CDR1 LGHDT, CDR2 YNNKEL (reference sequence). V was pared by 3 bases and J by 7 bases, with 10 bases between. In nucleotides, the CDR3 is TGTGCCAGCAGCCATTTAGGAGGGGAGCAGTACTTC. The encoded protein is CASSHLGGEQYF.

CDR3 protein: CAWSQVGETQYF. The DNA for the CDR3 is TGTGCCTGGAGCCAGGTCGGGGAGACCCAGTACTTC. The V and J genes are TRBV30 and TRBJ2-7; D is ambiguous. The end of the DNA aligns better with TRBJ2-5, so the J call may be wrong. CDR1 is GTSNPN, CDR2 SVGIG, per germline (reference sequence). The CDR3 consists of 12 residues.

V and J are TRBV7-9 and TRBJ1-6, with 8 bases lining up with TRBD1. The CDR3 length is 17 residues. The germline gives CDR1 SEHNR, CDR2 FQNEAQ (reference sequence). V gave up 4 bases and J gave up 0 bases; unmatched junction bases: 5. DNA of the CDR3: TGTGCCAGCAGCTCCCCAGGGGGCAGCTCCTATAATTCACCCCTCCACTTT. Its protein product is CASSSPGGSSYNSPLHF.

CDR3 loop: CASSWTLAGGTGELFF. CDR3 DNA sequence: TGTGCCAGCAGCTGGACACTAGCGGGAGGAACCGGGGAGCTGTTTTTT. The chain carries TRBV5-6 and TRBJ2-2, with TRBD2 identical over 12 bases. With V trimmed by 3 bases and J by 5 bases, 5 bases remained unmatched. The CDR3 totals 16 residues. Germline V CDR1 and CDR2: SGHDT, YYEEEE.

The table lists this clonotype with a few counts. The V and J genes are TRBV5-1 and TRBJ1-1, with D maybe TRBD1 (6 bases). CDR1 and CDR2 from the germline V gene are SGHRS and YFSETQ. V was pared by 4 bases and J by 1 base, with 14 bases between. The CDR3 is 15 residues long. CDR3 residues: CASSRRTDRNTEAFF. Written as DNA, the CDR3 is TGCGCCAGCAGCCGACGGACAGACAGGAACACTGAAGCTTTCTTT.